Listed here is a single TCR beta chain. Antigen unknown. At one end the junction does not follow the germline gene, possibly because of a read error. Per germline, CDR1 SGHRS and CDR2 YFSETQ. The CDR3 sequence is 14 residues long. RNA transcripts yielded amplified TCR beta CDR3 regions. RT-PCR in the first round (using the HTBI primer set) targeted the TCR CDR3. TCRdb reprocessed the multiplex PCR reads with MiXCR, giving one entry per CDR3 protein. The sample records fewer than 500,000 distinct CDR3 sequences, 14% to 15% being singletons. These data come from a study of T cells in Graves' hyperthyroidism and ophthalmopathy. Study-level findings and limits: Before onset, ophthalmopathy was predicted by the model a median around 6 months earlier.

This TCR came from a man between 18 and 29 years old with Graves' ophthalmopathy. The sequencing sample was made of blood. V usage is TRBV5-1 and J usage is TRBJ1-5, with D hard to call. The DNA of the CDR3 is TGTGCCAGCAGCTGGAGACATCCTGCCGGGCCCCAGCATTTT. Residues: CASSWRHPAGPQHF.